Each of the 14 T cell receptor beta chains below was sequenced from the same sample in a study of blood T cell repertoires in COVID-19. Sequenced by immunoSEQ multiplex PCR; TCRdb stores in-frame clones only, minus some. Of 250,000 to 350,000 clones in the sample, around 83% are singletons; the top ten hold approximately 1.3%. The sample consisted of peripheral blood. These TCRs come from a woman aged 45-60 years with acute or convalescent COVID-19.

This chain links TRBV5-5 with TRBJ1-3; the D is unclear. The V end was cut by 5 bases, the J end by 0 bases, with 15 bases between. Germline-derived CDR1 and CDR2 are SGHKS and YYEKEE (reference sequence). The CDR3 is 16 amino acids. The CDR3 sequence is CASRQTDRGSGNTIYF. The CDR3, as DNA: TGTGCCAGCAGGCAAACAGATCGTGGCTCTGGAAACACCATATATTTT.

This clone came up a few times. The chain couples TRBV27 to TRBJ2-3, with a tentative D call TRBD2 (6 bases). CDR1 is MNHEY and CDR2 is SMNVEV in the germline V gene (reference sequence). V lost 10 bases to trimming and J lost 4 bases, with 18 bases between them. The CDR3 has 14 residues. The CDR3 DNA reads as TGTGCCACCCGGCGGGGCCAAGCCTCAGATACGCAGTATTTT. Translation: CATRRGQASDTQYF.

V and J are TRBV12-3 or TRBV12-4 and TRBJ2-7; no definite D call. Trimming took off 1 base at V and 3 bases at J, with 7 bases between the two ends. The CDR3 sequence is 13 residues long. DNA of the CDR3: TGTGCCAGCAGTTTAGGGAGATACTACGAGCAGTACTTC. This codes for CASSLGRYYEQYF.

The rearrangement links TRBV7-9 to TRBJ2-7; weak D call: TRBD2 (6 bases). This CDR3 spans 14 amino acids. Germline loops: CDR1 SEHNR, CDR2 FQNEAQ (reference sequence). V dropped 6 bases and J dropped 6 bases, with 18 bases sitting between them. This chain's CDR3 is CASSAEAGPLEQYV. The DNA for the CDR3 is TGTGCCAGCAGTGCAGAGGCGGGGCCCCTCGAGCAGTACGTC.

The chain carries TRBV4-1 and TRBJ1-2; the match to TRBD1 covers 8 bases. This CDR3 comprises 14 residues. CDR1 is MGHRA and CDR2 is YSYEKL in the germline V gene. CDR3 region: CASLPGTGSYGYTF. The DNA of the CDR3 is TGCGCAAGCCTTCCCGGGACAGGAAGCTATGGCTACACCTTC.

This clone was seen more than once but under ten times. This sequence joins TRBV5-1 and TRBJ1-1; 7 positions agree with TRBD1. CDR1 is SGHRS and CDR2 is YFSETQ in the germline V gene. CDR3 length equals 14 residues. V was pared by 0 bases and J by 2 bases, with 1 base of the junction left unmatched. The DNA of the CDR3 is TGCGCCAGCAGCTTGGGGGACAGCAACACTGAAGCTTTCTTT. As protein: CASSLGDSNTEAFF.

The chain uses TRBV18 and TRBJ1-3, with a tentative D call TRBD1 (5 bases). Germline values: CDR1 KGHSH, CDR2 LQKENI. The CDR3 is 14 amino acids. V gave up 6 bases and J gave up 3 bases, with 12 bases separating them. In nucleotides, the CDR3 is TGTGCCAGCTCGCCTCAGGGTGGTGGAAACACCATATATTTT. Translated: CASSPQGGGNTIYF. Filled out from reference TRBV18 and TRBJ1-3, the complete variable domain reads NAGVMQNPRHLVRRRGQEARLRCSPMKGHSHVYWYRQLPEEGLKFMVYLQKENIIDESGMPKERFSAEFPKEGPSILRIQQVVRGDSAAYFCASSPQGGGNTIYFGEGSWLTVV.

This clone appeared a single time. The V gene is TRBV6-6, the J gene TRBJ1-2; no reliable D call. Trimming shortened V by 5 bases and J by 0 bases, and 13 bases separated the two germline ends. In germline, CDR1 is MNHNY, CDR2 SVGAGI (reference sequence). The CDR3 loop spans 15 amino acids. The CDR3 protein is CASSTSRRANYGYTF. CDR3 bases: TGTGCCAGCAGTACCTCGCGTCGAGCTAACTATGGCTACACCTTC.

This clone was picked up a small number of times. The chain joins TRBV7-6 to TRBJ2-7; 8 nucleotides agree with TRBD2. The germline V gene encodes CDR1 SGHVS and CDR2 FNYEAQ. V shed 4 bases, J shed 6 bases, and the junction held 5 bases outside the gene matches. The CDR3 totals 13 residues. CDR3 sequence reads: CASSSYSGAEQYV. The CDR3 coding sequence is TGTGCCAGCAGCTCATATAGCGGGGCCGAGCAGTACGTC.

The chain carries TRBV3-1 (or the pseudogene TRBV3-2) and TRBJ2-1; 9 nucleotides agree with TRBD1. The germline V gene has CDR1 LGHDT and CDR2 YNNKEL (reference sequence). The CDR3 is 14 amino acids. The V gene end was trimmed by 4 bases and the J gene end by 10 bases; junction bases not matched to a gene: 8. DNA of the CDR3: TGTGCCAGCAGCCGGGGGACAGGGCTTTGGGAGCAGTTCTTC. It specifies CASSRGTGLWEQFF.

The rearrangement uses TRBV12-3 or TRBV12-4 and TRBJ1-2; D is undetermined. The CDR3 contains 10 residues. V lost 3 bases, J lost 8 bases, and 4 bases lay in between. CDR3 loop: CASSFQGYTF. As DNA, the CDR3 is TGTGCCAGCAGTTTCCAGGGCTACACCTTC.

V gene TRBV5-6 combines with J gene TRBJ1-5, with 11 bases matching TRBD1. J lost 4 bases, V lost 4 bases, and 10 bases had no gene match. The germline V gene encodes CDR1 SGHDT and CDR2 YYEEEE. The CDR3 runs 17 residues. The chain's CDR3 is CASSRAGTGGFNQPQHF. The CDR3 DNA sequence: TGTGCCAGCAGCCGCGCCGGGACAGGGGGTTTTAATCAGCCCCAGCATTTT.

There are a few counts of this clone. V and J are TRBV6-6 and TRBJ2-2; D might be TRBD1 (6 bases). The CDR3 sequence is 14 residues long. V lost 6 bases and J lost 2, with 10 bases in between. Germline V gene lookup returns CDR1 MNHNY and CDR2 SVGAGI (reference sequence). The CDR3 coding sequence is TGTGCCAGCAGGGCCGGGACAAACACCGGGGAGCTGTTTTTT. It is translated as CASRAGTNTGELFF.

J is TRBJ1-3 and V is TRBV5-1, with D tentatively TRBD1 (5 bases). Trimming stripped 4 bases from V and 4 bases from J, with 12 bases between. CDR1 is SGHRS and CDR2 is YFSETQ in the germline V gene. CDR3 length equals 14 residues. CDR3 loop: CASSSRESGNTIYF. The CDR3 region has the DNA TGCGCCAGCAGCAGCAGGGAATCCGGAAACACCATATATTTT.